Sequencing of this T cell receptor (beta chain) was carried out in a study of blood T cell repertoires in COVID-19. Assay used: immunoSEQ multiplex PCR; TCRdb lists only in-frame clones, some missing. The sample contains roughly 110,000 clones, around 89% of which appear only once. This CDR3 contains 14 residues. Germline V gene lookup returns CDR1 MNHEY and CDR2 SVGAGI. Deletions cut 6 bases from V and 5 bases from J, with 14 bases between. The chain links TRBV6-5 to TRBJ2-1; a possible D gene is TRBD2 (6 bases). The receptor was derived from a man in his fifties with active or convalescent COVID-19. Sequenced sample: peripheral blood. CDR3 sequence (DNA): TGTGCCAGCAGGGCCAGCGGGCGCCACAATGAGCAGTTCTTC. Translation gives CASRASGRHNEQFF.